This note documents a single T cell receptor beta chain sequence. Its antigen is as yet unknown. This sample is part of a study of cytotoxic CD8 clonotypes in ibrutinib-treated CLL. Study overall: The response samples were taken once patients had been treated for a median of around 11 months, range 6 to 36. Samples had a mean of approximately 260,000 productive templates and more than 85,000 productive rearrangements. Broader study findings: The study found baseline clonality above age-matched healthy donors, tracking circulating CD8+ T-cell counts. Among the clonotypes, public ones were uncommon and contracted or held stable on treatment.

Germline loops: CDR1 MDHEN, CDR2 SYDVKM. The CDR3 covers 12 residues. The V gene end was trimmed by 11 bases and the J gene end by 3 bases; junction bases not matched to a gene: 6. Clones were read by immunoSEQ multiplex PCR, and TCRdb kept only the in-frame ones, dropping some. The repertoire consists of 150,000 or so clones, with about four fifths occurring once and the leading ten covering roughly 2%. This chain joins TRBV28 and TRBJ2-7; 8 bases are a match to TRBD2. This specimen consisted of PBMCs, obtained after 12 months of ibrutinib treatment. This TCR came from a human donor with chronic lymphocytic leukemia. The CDR3: CASRGAGYEQYF. For the CDR3, the DNA is TGTGCCTCGCGGGGGGCCGGCTACGAGCAGTACTTC.